The present entry profiles one T cell receptor (beta chain) with its context. Antigen unknown. This sample was taken from a study of T cells after yellow fever vaccination. The germline gives CDR1 GTSNPN, CDR2 SVGIG (reference sequence). Trimming removed 5 bases from V and 4 bases from J, with 18 bases in between. The CDR3 has 14 amino acids. Study conclusions and caveats: Abundant clonotypes from the bulk population could get into FACS-sorted repertoires as contaminants. The study found a weaker secondary response that peaked faster, day 5 versus 15.

TCRdb fed the 5' RACE reads into MiXCR, producing one record per CDR3 protein. The sample has fewer than 450,000 distinct CDR3 sequences; 8.1% are singletons. This chain links TRBV30 with TRBJ2-7; D may correspond to TRBD1 or TRBD2 (5 bases each). This specimen consisted of PBMCs, obtained about 41 days after the first yellow fever vaccination. This TCR derives from a man aged 18 to 30 who received the YFV17D yellow fever vaccine. The CDR3 DNA is TGTGCCTGGTTGGGGACCCCCCGGGCGTACGAGCAGTACTTC. It translates to CAWLGTPRAYEQYF.